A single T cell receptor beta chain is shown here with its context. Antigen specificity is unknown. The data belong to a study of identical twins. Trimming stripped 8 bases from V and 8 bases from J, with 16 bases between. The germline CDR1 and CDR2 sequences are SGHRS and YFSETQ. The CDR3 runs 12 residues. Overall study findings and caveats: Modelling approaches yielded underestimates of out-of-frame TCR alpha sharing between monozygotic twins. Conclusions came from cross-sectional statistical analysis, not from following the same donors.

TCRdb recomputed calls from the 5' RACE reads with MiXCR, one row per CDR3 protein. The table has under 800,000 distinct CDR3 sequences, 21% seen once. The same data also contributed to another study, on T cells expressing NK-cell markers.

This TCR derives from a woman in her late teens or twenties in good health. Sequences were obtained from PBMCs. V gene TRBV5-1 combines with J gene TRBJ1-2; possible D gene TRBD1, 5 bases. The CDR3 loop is CASKIQGGGYTF. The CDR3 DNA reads TGCGCCAGTAAAATCCAGGGAGGAGGCTACACCTTC.